Shown below are 24 T cell receptor beta chains from a single sample sequenced in a study of CD8+ T cells in alopecia areata (dated by TCRdb to 2017 to 2018). The time point label of this sample denotes: around 29 days on oral tofacitinib. The treatment or condition label corresponds to: oral pan-JAK inhibitor, 5-10 mg twice daily. The receptor library was made with the immunoSEQ multiplex PCR assay. For TCR sequencing, RNA was extracted from every sample and reverse transcribed into cDNA to serve as template. TCRdb's version of the immuneACCESS table is confined to in-frame rearrangements and falls short of the full clone set. An unresolved V gene accounts for under half of the shortfall where checked; the remainder is of unknown origin. This sample lists 100,000 to 150,000 clones; 58% were detected once. The ten largest clones add up to around 30% of the sample. The sample in question was CD8+ T cells sorted from blood, obtained at week 4, from a patient treated with tofacitinib. The receptor source for this set is a human donor with alopecia areata.

The chain carries TRBV4-2 and TRBJ2-1, with 7 bases identical to TRBD2. CDR3 length: 18 residues. In germline, CDR1 is LGHNA, CDR2 YNFKEQ. V lost 4 bases to trimming and J lost 1 base; unmatched junction nucleotides: 13. This chain's CDR3 is CASSRPATWGGSYNEQFF. CDR3 in DNA: TGTGCCAGCAGCCGGCCCGCTACGTGGGGAGGGTCCTACAATGAGCAGTTCTTC.

A few counts support this clone. The V call is TRBV11-2, the J call TRBJ1-4; D unclear. The V and J ends lost 4 bases and 4 bases respectively, with 13 bases between them. Per germline, CDR1 SGHAT and CDR2 FQNNGV. This CDR3 region has 15 residues. DNA of the CDR3: TGTGCCAGCAGCTCCCTTGAGACCTTTAATGAAAAACTGTTTTTT. This gives the protein CASSSLETFNEKLFF. The entire variable domain, with the rest obtained from reference TRBV11-2 and TRBJ1-4, is as follows: EAGVAQSPRYKIIEKRQSVAFWCNPISGHATLYWYQQILGQGPKLLIQFQNNGVVDDSQLPKDRFSAERLKGVDSTLKIQPAKLEDSAVYLCASSSLETFNEKLFFGSGTQLSVL.

The J gene is TRBJ1-5, the V gene TRBV9, with unresolved D. Germline CDR1 is SGDLS and CDR2 is YYNGEE. Trimming took 1 base from V and 0 from J, leaving 8 bases between them. The CDR3 extends over 15 amino acids. Here the CDR3 reads CASSVHGNSNQPQHF. Here the CDR3 DNA reads TGTGCCAGCAGCGTACATGGGAATAGCAATCAGCCCCAGCATTTT. Based on the CDR3 plus reference TRBV9 and TRBJ1-5, the full variable domain is DSGVTQTPKHLITATGQRVTLRCSPRSGDLSVYWYQQSLDQGLQFLIQYYNGEERAKGNILERFSAQQFPDLHSELNLSSLELGDSALYFCASSVHGNSNQPQHFGDGTRLSIL.

J is TRBJ2-2 and V is TRBV29-1; D unclear. V shed 0 bases and J shed 6 bases, with 17 bases lying between them. The CDR3 is 16 amino acids. CDR1 and CDR2 (germline): SQVTM, ANQGSEA. The CDR3 here is CSVEDEFYPSAGELFF. In nucleotides, the CDR3 is TGCAGCGTTGAAGATGAGTTCTACCCGTCCGCCGGGGAGCTGTTTTTT.

CDR3 nucleotides: TGTGCCAGGCCCGCGGGACCCGAACATTCACCCCTCCACTTT. This gives the protein CARPAGPEHSPLHF. This chain joins TRBV10-3 and TRBJ1-6; tentatively, D is TRBD1 (5 bases). V lost 10 bases and J 8 bases, leaving 18 bases between the germline ends. CDR1 and CDR2 from the germline V gene are ENHRY and SYGVKD. This CDR3 spans 14 amino acids.

This clone was seen more than once but under ten times. The chain couples TRBV29-1 to TRBJ2-2; D perhaps matches TRBD1 (6 bases). Germline CDR1 is SQVTM and CDR2 is ANQGSEA. CDR3 length: 14 amino acids. V lost 5 bases and J lost 0, with 10 bases in between. CDR3 protein: CSVTGTPNTGELFF. For the CDR3, the DNA is TGCAGCGTTACCGGGACACCGAACACCGGGGAGCTGTTTTTT.

The V and J genes are TRBV4-2 and TRBJ2-5, with TRBD1 identical over 9 bases. Per germline, CDR1 LGHNA and CDR2 YNFKEQ. J gave up 3 bases and V 0 bases, and 11 bases lay outside the gene matches. CDR3 length: 18 residues. CDR3 protein: CASSQDGQTGGTKETQYF. The CDR3, as DNA: TGTGCCAGCAGCCAAGATGGCCAGACAGGGGGAACTAAAGAGACCCAGTACTTC.

This chain links TRBV27 with TRBJ2-7; D remains ambiguous. The CDR3 consists of 12 residues. Trimming left V 0 bases short and J 5 bases short, with 5 bases between. Germline V gene sequence: CDR1 MNHEY, CDR2 SMNVEV (reference sequence). The CDR3 loop is CASSLSGNEQYF. The CDR3 coding sequence is TGTGCCAGCAGTTTATCGGGTAACGAGCAGTACTTC.

The rearrangement links TRBV27 to TRBJ2-5; 7 bases are a match to TRBD1. This CDR3 has 11 residues. V trimming: 6 bases; J trimming: 5 bases; junction bases outside the gene matches: 0. From germline, CDR1 is MNHEY and CDR2 SMNVEV (reference sequence). The CDR3 nucleotides are TGTGCCAGCAGACAGGGGGAGACCCAGTACTTC. This translates into CASRQGETQYF.

The rearrangement joins TRBV5-1 to TRBJ1-4; possible D gene TRBD1, 5 bases. Trimming pared 7 bases from V and 8 bases from J, leaving 15 bases between. CDR3 length equals 13 residues. CDR1 is SGHRS, CDR2 YFSETQ, per germline. CDR3 protein: CASYRDRKEKLFF. The CDR3 DNA sequence: TGCGCCAGCTACCGGGACCGGAAGGAAAAACTGTTTTTT.

This chain joins TRBV9 and TRBJ2-1; a possible D gene is TRBD2 (6 bases). The ends were cut back, 3 bases at V and 2 bases at J, with 15 bases in the middle. From germline, CDR1 is SGDLS and CDR2 YYNGEE. The CDR3 sequence is 16 residues long. DNA of the CDR3: TGTGCCAGCAGCGAATCCGGGACGGGGGCCTACAATGAGCAGTTCTTC. As protein: CASSESGTGAYNEQFF.

CDR3 region: CASSLGQDSYEQYF. For the CDR3, the DNA is TGTGCCAGCAGTTTAGGGCAGGACTCCTACGAGCAGTACTTC. The V gene is TRBV27, the J gene TRBJ2-7; D remains ambiguous. There are 14 residues in the CDR3. V was shortened by 2 bases and J by 0 bases, with 8 bases between the two germline ends. Germline V gene lookup returns CDR1 MNHEY and CDR2 SMNVEV (reference sequence).

This chain connects TRBV5-6 to TRBJ2-5; 9 nucleotides agree with TRBD1. CDR1 is SGHDT and CDR2 is YYEEEE in the germline V gene. This CDR3 has 15 amino acids. After removal of 4 bases from V and 4 bases from J, the junction contained 8 bases not matched to a gene. In nucleotides, the CDR3 is TGTGCCAGCAGCGTACTAACAGGGGGCAGAGAGACCCAGTACTTC. Translation: CASSVLTGGRETQYF.

The sample holds a few counts of this clone. V and J are TRBV6-5 and TRBJ2-7; a weak D match, TRBD1 (5 bases). V lost 6 bases to trimming and J lost 3 bases, with 9 bases between them. CDR3 length: 12 amino acids. Germline values: CDR1 MNHEY, CDR2 SVGAGI. For the CDR3, the DNA is TGTGCCAGCAGCTCAGACAGCTACGAGCAGTACTTC. Translation: CASSSDSYEQYF.

J is TRBJ2-7 and V is TRBV5-1; possibly TRBD2 for D (6 bases). The CDR3 runs to 18 residues. Between the trimmed V and J ends, which lost 3 bases and 1 base, there was a span of 23 bases. Per the germline V gene, CDR1 is SGHRS and CDR2 is YFSETQ. The CDR3 coding sequence is TGCGCCAGCAGCTCTCAGATCCAACCTAGCGCAACGTCCTACGAGCAGTACTTC. Its translation is CASSSQIQPSATSYEQYF. Combining the CDR3 with reference TRBV5-1 and TRBJ2-7 gives the whole variable domain KAGVTQTPRYLIKTRGQQVTLSCSPISGHRSVSWYQQTPGQGLQFLFEYFSETQRNKGNFPGRFSGRQFSNSRSEMNVSTLELGDSALYLCASSSQIQPSATSYEQYFGPGTRLTVT.

This clone was observed a few times. The gene calls are TRBV6-5 and TRBJ2-5; 11 nucleotides agree with TRBD2. After removal of 4 bases from V and 3 bases from J, the junction contained 1 base not matched to a gene. CDR1 and CDR2 from the germline V gene are MNHEY and SVGAGI. The CDR3 is 14 residues long. Here the CDR3 reads CASSLLAGEETQYF. For the CDR3, the DNA is TGTGCCAGCAGTTTACTAGCGGGGGAAGAGACCCAGTACTTC.

The chain has TRBV5-6 and TRBJ2-4; 7 bases are a match to TRBD2. The CDR3 loop spans 16 amino acids. V dropped 0 bases and J dropped 8; count of bases not matched to a gene: 11. Per germline, CDR1 SGHDT and CDR2 YYEEEE. In nucleotides, the CDR3 is TGTGCCAGCAGCTTGGCAGCAGCGGGAATGATGGACATTCAGTACTTC. This translates into CASSLAAAGMMDIQYF.

V usage is TRBV4-3 and J usage is TRBJ2-5; D may be TRBD1 (5 bases). There are 15 residues in the CDR3. Trimming took 0 bases from V and 5 from J, leaving 13 bases between them. Germline loops: CDR1 LGHNA, CDR2 YSLEER. CDR3 sequence: CASSQDPARVETQYF. The CDR3 region has the DNA TGCGCCAGCAGCCAAGATCCCGCCAGGGTCGAGACCCAGTACTTC.

This clone was observed a few times. The chain has TRBV27 and TRBJ1-5; 9 bases fit TRBD1. V dropped 5 bases and J dropped 4; count of bases not matched to a gene: 3. Germline lookup yields CDR1 MNHEY and CDR2 SMNVEV (reference sequence). There are 14 residues in the CDR3. The CDR3 is CASSPGQGNQPQHF. DNA for the CDR3: TGTGCCAGCAGTCCCGGACAGGGGAATCAGCCCCAGCATTTT.

This chain joins TRBV30 and TRBJ1-2, with D tentatively TRBD1 (5 bases). Germline lookup yields CDR1 GTSNPN and CDR2 SVGIG (reference sequence). V was clipped by 2 bases and J by 6 bases, with 10 bases between them. The CDR3 runs to 12 residues. DNA of the CDR3: TGTGCCTGGAGTCGACAGTTGCATGGCTACACCTTC. Amino acids: CAWSRQLHGYTF.

This clone came up a few times. The genes are TRBV29-1 and TRBJ2-5, with unresolved D. Trimming shortened V by 5 bases and J by 6 bases, and 13 bases separated the two germline ends. Germline-derived CDR1 and CDR2 are SQVTM and ANQGSEA. The CDR3 spans 12 residues. CDR3 loop: CSVIPDAQTQYF. The CDR3, as DNA: TGCAGCGTTATTCCGGATGCCCAGACCCAGTACTTC.

This sequence joins TRBV13 and TRBJ2-7; tentatively, D is TRBD1 or TRBD2 (5 bases each). V shed 0 bases and J shed 1 base, with 10 bases lying between them. The germline V gene has CDR1 PRHDT and CDR2 FYEKMQ (reference sequence). This CDR3 is built from 15 residues. CDR3 in amino acids: CASSLGRGPSYEQYF. The CDR3 DNA follows: TGTGCCAGCAGCTTAGGCCGGGGCCCGTCCTACGAGCAGTACTTC.

This rearrangement joins TRBV9 to TRBJ1-1, with D maybe TRBD1 (5 bases). CDR3 length equals 16 residues. Germline V CDR1 and CDR2: SGDLS, YYNGEE. V gave up 3 bases and J gave up 1 base, with 16 bases separating them. CDR3 residues: CASSAPSRGTNTEAFF. Here the CDR3 DNA reads TGTGCCAGCAGCGCCCCATCCCGGGGGACGAACACTGAAGCTTTCTTT.

There are a few counts of this clone. V is TRBV29-1 and J is TRBJ2-5, with D possibly being TRBD2 (5 bases). Trimming cost V 5 bases and J 4 bases, with 20 bases left between them. Germline V gene sequence: CDR1 SQVTM, CDR2 ANQGSEA. The CDR3 covers 15 residues. The CDR3 is CSVWLRHEGSETQYF. CDR3 nucleotides: TGCAGCGTTTGGCTGCGCCACGAGGGATCAGAGACCCAGTACTTC.